This T cell receptor (beta chain) originates from a study of T-cell memory formation after mild COVID-19. Overall study results and limits: CD4/CD8 balance characterized clones contracting day 15 to 85, and CD4+ skew characterized later expanders.

V lost 3 bases and J 0 bases, leaving 8 bases between the germline ends. The germline V gene encodes CDR1 SGHTA and CDR2 FQGNSA. CDR3 length: 15 residues. MiXCR, applied by TCRdb to the 5' RACE reads, yields one record per CDR3 protein. The sample has 400,000 or so distinct CDR3 sequences; around 18% are singletons. Note on this clonotype: Its antigen is unknown.

The sample comprised PBMCs or a T cell subset sorted from them (not recorded which). This receptor was taken from an adult woman who had mild COVID-19 (a few samples of this study predate the infection). Cell type and time point are not known. The chain couples TRBV7-2 to TRBJ2-2, with a possible D match to TRBD2 (5 bases). Written as DNA, the CDR3 is TGTGCCAGCAGCTTGGACTCGTCGAACACCGGGGAGCTGTTTTTT. It specifies CASSLDSSNTGELFF. Combining the CDR3 with reference TRBV7-2 and TRBJ2-2 gives the whole variable domain GAGVSQSPSNKVTEKGKDVELRCDPISGHTALYWYRQSLGQGLEFLIYFQGNSAPDKSGLPSDRFSAERTGGSVSTLTIQRTQQEDSAVYLCASSLDSSNTGELFFGEGSRLTVL.